This T cell receptor (beta chain) was sequenced in a study of T-cell memory formation after mild COVID-19. Study in general: There were largely donor-specific TCR clusters.

TCRdb called the 5' RACE reads again in MiXCR, with one record for every CDR3 protein. The table shows 350,000 to 500,000 distinct CDR3 sequences, with around a quarter occurring only once. Germline V CDR1 and CDR2: SGHRS, YFSETQ. The CDR3 contains 18 residues. The V gene lost 0 bases and the J gene lost 0 bases, with 19 bases spanning the gap. The sample holds a few counts of this clonotype. What it binds is not known. Points from the study as a whole: Detection of some responders pre-infection suggested pre-existing cross-reactive memory T cells participated. Day 15 to 85 contractors were CD4/CD8 balanced; later expanders leaned CD4+. CD4+ contracting clones were found mainly in CM and EM, and CD8+ ones in EMRA.

The material sequenced was PBMCs or a T cell subset sorted from them (not recorded which). J is TRBJ2-7 and V is TRBV5-1; D possibly uses TRBD1 or TRBD2 (5 bases each). This receptor was identified in an adult woman who had mild COVID-19 (a few samples of this study predate the infection). Cell type and time point are not known. The CDR3 region is CASSLVVRERLISYEQYF. DNA of the CDR3: TGCGCCAGCAGCTTGGTTGTCAGGGAGAGATTGATCTCCTACGAGCAGTACTTC.